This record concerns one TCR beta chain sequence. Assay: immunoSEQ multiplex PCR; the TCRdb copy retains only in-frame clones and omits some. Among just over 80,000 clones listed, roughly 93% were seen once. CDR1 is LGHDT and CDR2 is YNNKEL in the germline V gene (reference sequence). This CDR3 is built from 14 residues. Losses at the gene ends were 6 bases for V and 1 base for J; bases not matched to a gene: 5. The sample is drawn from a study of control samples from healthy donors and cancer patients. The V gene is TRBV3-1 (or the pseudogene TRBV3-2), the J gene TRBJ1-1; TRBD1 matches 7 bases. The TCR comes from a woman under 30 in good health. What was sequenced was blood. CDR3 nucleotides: TGTGCCAGCAGTTCCAGACAGGGGAACACTGAAGCTTTCTTT. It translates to CASSSRQGNTEAFF.